This T cell receptor beta chain was identified during a study of cytomegalovirus exposure and HLA in healthy donors. PCR involved 60 Vbeta and 13 Jbeta primers. Here immunoSEQ multiplex PCR was the method, and the copy in TCRdb shows in-frame clones only, minus some. The sample contains 150,000 to 200,000 clones, roughly 74% of which appear only once. Findings and caveats of the study: The study recorded 164 TCR beta chains that were cytomegalovirus-associated.

J was trimmed by 2 bases and V by 3 bases; bases with no gene match: 6. The CDR3 contains 16 residues. CDR1 MDHEN and CDR2 SYDVKM come from the germline V gene. About this clone: Its specificity is not known.

Sequenced input: PBMCs. The receptor was isolated from a female donor in good health and CMV-seronegative. The rearrangement uses TRBV28 and TRBJ2-5; 10 bases map to TRBD1. The CDR3 reads CASSFTGQGLQETQYF. The CDR3 nucleotides read TGTGCCAGCAGTTTCACGGGACAGGGGTTGCAAGAGACCCAGTACTTC.